The present TCR beta chain was sequenced within a study of T cells in Graves' hyperthyroidism and ophthalmopathy. Study information: Peripheral blood was secured at the point of initial diagnosis, before any treatment. General study results and limits: Among clonotypes expanded in thyroid above 0.001, most were also found in blood. It was a median around 6 months before onset that the model predicted ophthalmopathy.

Trimming cost V 4 bases and J 8 bases; bases outside gene matches: 6. This CDR3 is 13 amino acids long. Germline V gene sequence: CDR1 GTSNPN, CDR2 SVGIG (reference sequence). RNA transcripts provided the source from which TCR beta CDR3 regions were amplified. Carried out on the TCR CDR3, a first-round RT-PCR used the HTBI primer set. TCRdb recomputed calls from the multiplex PCR reads with MiXCR, one row per CDR3 protein. Altogether fewer than 400,000 distinct CDR3 sequences are present, around 15% being singletons, with the ten largest covering 25% to 30%. This clonotype was seen many times. Its specificity is not known.

Source material: blood. The chain joins TRBV30 to TRBJ2-1; 9 nucleotides agree with TRBD2. The receptor comes from a man in his fifties or sixties with Graves' ophthalmopathy. In nucleotides, the CDR3 is TGTGCCTGGATAGCGGGAGTTGGCGATGAGCAGTTCTTC. This sequence encodes CAWIAGVGDEQFF.